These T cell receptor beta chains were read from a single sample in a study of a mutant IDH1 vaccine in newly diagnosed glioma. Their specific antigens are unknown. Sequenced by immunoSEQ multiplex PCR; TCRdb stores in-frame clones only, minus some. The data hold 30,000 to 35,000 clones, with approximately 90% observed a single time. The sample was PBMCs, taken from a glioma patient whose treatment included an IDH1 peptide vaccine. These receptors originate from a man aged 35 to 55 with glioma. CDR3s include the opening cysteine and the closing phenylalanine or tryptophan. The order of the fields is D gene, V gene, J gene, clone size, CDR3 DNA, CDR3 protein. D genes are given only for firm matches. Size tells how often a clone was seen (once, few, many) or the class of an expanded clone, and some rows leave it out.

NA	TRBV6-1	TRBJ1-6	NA	TGTGCCAGCAGTGACATGAGTAATTCACCCCTCCACTTT	CASSDMSNSPLHF
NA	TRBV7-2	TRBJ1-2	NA	TGTGCCAGCAGCTTAGGAGGAGACGGCTACTATGGCTACACCTTC	CASSLGGDGYYGYTF
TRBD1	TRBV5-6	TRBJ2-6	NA	TGTGCCAGCAGCTTCCCACAGGGGGCTGTAGGTGGGGCCAACGTCCTGACTTTC	CASSFPQGAVGGANVLTF
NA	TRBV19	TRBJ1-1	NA	TGTGCCAGTAGTATAGCGAGGGGAGCAGGAGGCACTGAAGCTTTCTTT	CASSIARGAGGTEAFF
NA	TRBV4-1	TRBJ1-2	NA	TGCGCCAGCAGCCAAGATGGTCTACAGCCGCCGGATGGCTACACCTTC	CASSQDGLQPPDGYTF
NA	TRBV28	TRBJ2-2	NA	TGTGCCAGCAGTTTGCGTCGCCTCTTGGCCGGGGAGCTGTTTTTT	CASSLRRLLAGELFF
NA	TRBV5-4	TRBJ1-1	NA	TGTGCCAGCAGCTTGGACAGATTAAACACTGAAGCTTTCTTT	CASSLDRLNTEAFF
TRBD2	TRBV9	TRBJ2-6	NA	TGTGCCAGCAGCAAGGGACTAGCGGAATCTGGGGCCAACGTCCTGACTTTC	CASSKGLAESGANVLTF
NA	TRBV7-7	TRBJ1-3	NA	TGTGCCAGCAGCTTAGACAGGTCGAGCTCTGGAAACACCATATATTTT	CASSLDRSSSGNTIYF
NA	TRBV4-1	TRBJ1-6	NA	TGCGCCAGCAGCCAAGTCGAGGGGAGTAATTCACCCCTCCACTTT	CASSQVEGSNSPLHF
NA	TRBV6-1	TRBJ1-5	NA	TGTGCCAGCAGTGAGTCAGGCAGGGCCAGGCCCCAGCATTTT	CASSESGRARPQHF
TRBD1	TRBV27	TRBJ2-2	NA	TGTGCCAGACCCGGGACAGCGAACACCGGGGAGCTGTTTTTT	CARPGTANTGELFF
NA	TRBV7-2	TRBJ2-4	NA	TGTGCCAGCAGCTTGGGGGATGCCAAAAACATTCAGTACTTC	CASSLGDAKNIQYF
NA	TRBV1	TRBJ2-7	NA	TGCACCAGCAGCTCCCGGGGGGATTCCTACGAGCAGTACTTC	CTSSSRGDSYEQYF
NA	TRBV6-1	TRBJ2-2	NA	TGTGCCAGCGGGCGTGGGGGCGGCACCGGGGAGCTGTTTTTT	CASGRGGGTGELFF
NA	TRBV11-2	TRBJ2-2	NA	TGTGCCAGCAGCTTCAAAGAGAGGGGGTACCCCGGGGAGCTGTTTTTT	CASSFKERGYPGELFF
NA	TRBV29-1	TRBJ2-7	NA	TGCAGCGTTGAAATTCAGGGGATTCCCTACGAGCAGTACTTC	CSVEIQGIPYEQYF
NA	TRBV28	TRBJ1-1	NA	TGTGCCAGCAGCTCCCTAAGGGAAGCCTCGAACACTGAAGCTTTCTTT	CASSSLREASNTEAFF
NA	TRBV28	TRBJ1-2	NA	TGTGCCACCCCGGGTCAAGCTAACTATGGCTACACCTTC	CATPGQANYGYTF
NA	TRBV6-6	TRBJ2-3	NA	TGTGCCAGCAGTTACTCGTACGGGGGCGGGACAGATACGCAGTATTTT	CASSYSYGGGTDTQYF
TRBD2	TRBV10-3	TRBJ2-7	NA	TGTGCCATCAGTGAGTCGCGGGCGGGAGGGGACGAGCAGTACTTC	CAISESRAGGDEQYF
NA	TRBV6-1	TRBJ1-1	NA	TGTGCCAGCAGCCCGGTTCGAGGTTCCACTGAAGCTTTCTTT	CASSPVRGSTEAFF
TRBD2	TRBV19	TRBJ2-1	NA	TGTGCCAGTAGTATGGCCGGGACTAGCGGGATAGGGGCGCGAAAACTTCAGTTCTTC	CASSMAGTSGIGARKLQFF
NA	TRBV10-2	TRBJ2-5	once	TGCGCCAGCAGGGAGACAGGACAAGAGACCCAGTACTTC	CASRETGQETQYF
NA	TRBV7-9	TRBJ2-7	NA	TGTGCCAGCAGCGCGACAGTTACCTACGAGCAGTACTTC	CASSATVTYEQYF
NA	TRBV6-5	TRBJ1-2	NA	TGTGCCAGCAGGGTACAGGGCTATGGCTACACCTTC	CASRVQGYGYTF
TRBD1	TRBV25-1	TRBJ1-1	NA	TGTGCCAGCAGTGCTACGACAGGGATGAACACTGAAGCTTTCTTT	CASSATTGMNTEAFF
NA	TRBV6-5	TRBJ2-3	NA	TGTGCCAGCAGCCGCAGGGATACGCAGTATTTT	CASSRRDTQYF
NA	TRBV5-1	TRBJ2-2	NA	TGCGCCAGCAGCTTGAGGACAGACTTCACCGGGGAGCTGTTTTTT	CASSLRTDFTGELFF
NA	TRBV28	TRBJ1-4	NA	TGTGCCAGCAGGGTAGATGAAAAACTGTTTTTT	CASRVDEKLFF
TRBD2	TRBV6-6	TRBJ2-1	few	TGTGCCAGCAGAAGTTTGACTAGCGGCAATGAGCAGTTCTTC	CASRSLTSGNEQFF
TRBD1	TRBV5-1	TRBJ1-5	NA	TGCGCCAGCAGCTTGGGGACAGGGGGCGGACAGCCCCAGCATTTT	CASSLGTGGGQPQHF
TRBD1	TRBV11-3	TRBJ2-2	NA	TGTGCCAGCAGCTTTGGACAGGGGTTCGGGGAGCTGTTTTTT	CASSFGQGFGELFF
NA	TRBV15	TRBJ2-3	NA	TGTGCCACCAGCCCCCGAACAGGGGGCGCGGGGGGTACGCAGTATTTT	CATSPRTGGAGGTQYF
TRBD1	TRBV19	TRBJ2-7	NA	TGTGCCAGTAGTAGAACAGGGGACTCCTACGAGCAGTACTTC	CASSRTGDSYEQYF
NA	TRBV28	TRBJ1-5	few	TGTGCCAGCAGTGCGACAGGCAGATTCACTACTAATCAGCCCCAGCATTTT	CASSATGRFTTNQPQHF
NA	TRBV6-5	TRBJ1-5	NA	TGTGCCAGCAGTTACGTAGGTCCTTTCAATCAGCCCCAGCATTTT	CASSYVGPFNQPQHF
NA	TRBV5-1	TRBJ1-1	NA	TGCGCCAGCAGCGAGGGCATAGGAGTAGGAACTGAAGCTTTCTTT	CASSEGIGVGTEAFF
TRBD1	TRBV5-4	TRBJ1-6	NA	TGTGCCAGCAGCTTGAGAACCGGGACAGGGGCCTTGTCTTCACCCCTCCACTTT	CASSLRTGTGALSSPLHF
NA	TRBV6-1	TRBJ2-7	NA	TGTGCCAGCAGTGAAGCGTGGGATGTCTCGGGACTCCCCTACGAGCAGTACTTC	CASSEAWDVSGLPYEQYF
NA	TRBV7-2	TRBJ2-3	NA	TGTGCCAGCAGCTTCTCTGATAGCACAGATACGCAGTATTTT	CASSFSDSTDTQYF
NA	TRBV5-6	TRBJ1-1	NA	TGTGCCAGCAGCTTAAGCCGCGGCCCGGGGAGAACTGAAGCTTTCTTT	CASSLSRGPGRTEAFF
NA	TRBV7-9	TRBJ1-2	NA	TGTGCCAGCAGCTTGACAGGCCATGGCTACACCTTC	CASSLTGHGYTF
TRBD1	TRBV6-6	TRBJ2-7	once	TGTGCCAGCAGTCCAGACCCGGGGACAGGGAGAGGGCTGGGCTTC	CASSPDPGTGRGLGF
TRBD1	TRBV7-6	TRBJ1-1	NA	TGTGCCAGCAGCCCCTCGACAGGGTGGATGAACACTGAAGCTTTCTTT	CASSPSTGWMNTEAFF